This is a list of T cell receptor beta chains from one sample in a study of blood T cell repertoires in COVID-19. The assay was immunoSEQ multiplex PCR, and TCRdb's table has in-frame clones only and misses some. The top ten hold roughly 6.8% of the sample, which has approximately 390,000 clones, about 90% seen once. Material for sequencing was peripheral blood. The receptor source for this set is a man in his late teens or twenties with active or convalescent COVID-19. Both conserved end residues are part of each CDR3. A D gene is named only where the DNA matches it firmly. For some rows the clone size is stated as once, few or many, or as a class when expanded; others skip it.

J | size | V | D | CDR3 | DNA
TRBJ1-6 | NA | TRBV7-3 | TRBD1 | CASRGQANSPLHF | TGTGCCAGCAGAGGACAGGCAAATTCACCCCTCCACTTT
TRBJ1-1 | NA | TRBV7-2 | NA | CASSLIFKGHTEAFF | TGTGCCAGCAGCTTAATTTTTAAGGGGCACACTGAAGCTTTCTTT
TRBJ2-7 | once | TRBV27 | NA | CASSLYGEQYF | TGTGCCAGCAGTTTATACGGGGAGCAGTACTTC
TRBJ2-7 | NA | TRBV2 | NA | CASTNTAYEQYF | TGTGCCAGCACCAACACAGCCTACGAGCAGTACTTC
TRBJ2-7 | NA | TRBV6-5 | TRBD1 | CASSRTGFYEQYF | TGTGCCAGCAGCCGGACAGGGTTCTACGAGCAGTACTTC
TRBJ1-2 | NA | TRBV7-9 | NA | CASSLALTEANYGYTF | TGTGCCAGCAGCTTAGCGCTTACAGAAGCTAACTATGGCTACACCTTC
TRBJ1-5 | NA | TRBV19 | NA | CASSIYTRGNQPQHF | TGTGCCAGTAGTATTTATACCAGGGGCAATCAGCCCCAGCATTTT
TRBJ1-2 | NA | TRBV29-1 | TRBD1 | CSVGQPYGYTF | TGCAGCGTGGGACAGCCCTATGGCTACACCTTC
TRBJ2-3 | once | TRBV6-4 | TRBD2 | CASSDSVGGASDTQYF | TGTGCCAGCAGTGACTCGGTCGGGGGGGCTTCAGATACGCAGTATTTT
TRBJ2-3 | NA | TRBV7-3 | NA | CASSLFGWGDTDTQYF | TGTGCCAGCAGCTTATTTGGCTGGGGGGACACAGATACGCAGTATTTT
TRBJ2-5 | NA | TRBV5-1 | TRBD2 | CASSSGLAGEVETQYF | TGCGCCAGCAGCTCGGGACTAGCGGGAGAGGTAGAGACCCAGTACTTC
TRBJ2-1 | NA | TRBV7-2 | TRBD1 | CASSPGGQGAYNEQFF | TGTGCCAGCAGCCCCGGCGGACAGGGGGCCTACAATGAGCAGTTCTTC
TRBJ1-5 | NA | TRBV6-2/TRBV6-3 | NA | CASTPRGTPNQPQHF | TGTGCCAGCACCCCCCGGGGGACTCCCAATCAGCCCCAGCATTTT
TRBJ1-1 | few | TRBV7-9 | NA | CASSSFRGNTEAFF | TGTGCCAGCAGCTCCTTCAGGGGGAACACTGAAGCTTTCTTT
TRBJ2-7 | NA | TRBV9 | NA | CASSERTGPSEQYF | TGTGCCAGCAGCGAGAGAACAGGGCCCAGCGAGCAGTACTTC
TRBJ2-3 | NA | TRBV15 | NA | CATSRDRWDTQYF | TGTGCCACCAGCAGGGACAGATGGGATACGCAGTATTTT
TRBJ2-7 | NA | TRBV4-1 | NA | CASSQVRSSYEQYF | TGCGCCAGCAGCCAAGTGAGGAGCTCCTACGAGCAGTACTTC
TRBJ2-3 | NA | TRBV9 | NA | CASSRGNLDTQYF | TGTGCCAGCAGCCGGGGGAATTTGGATACGCAGTATTTT
TRBJ2-7 | NA | TRBV14 | NA | CASSQGTSLTYEQYF | TGTGCCAGCAGCCAAGGCACTAGTTTGACCTACGAGCAGTACTTC
TRBJ1-1 | NA | TRBV4-1 | NA | CASSQASADKAFF | TGCGCCAGCAGCCAAGCATCGGCGGACAAAGCTTTCTTT
TRBJ2-3 | NA | TRBV11-3 | TRBD2 | CASSQGLAGGTDTQYF | TGTGCCAGCAGCCAGGGACTAGCGGGGGGGACAGATACGCAGTATTTT
TRBJ2-5 | NA | TRBV9 | TRBD2 | CASTWTSVQETQYF | TGTGCCAGCACTTGGACTAGCGTCCAAGAGACCCAGTACTTC
TRBJ2-7 | NA | TRBV3-1/TRBV3-2 | TRBD1 | CASSPGQGEQYF | TGTGCCAGCAGCCCAGGACAGGGCGAGCAGTACTTC
TRBJ1-4 | NA | TRBV6-1 | NA | CASRQGVSANEKLFF | TGTGCCAGCAGACAGGGTGTGTCAGCTAATGAAAAACTGTTTTTT
TRBJ1-1 | NA | TRBV28 | NA | CASSLLDTWAFF | TGTGCCAGCAGTTTATTGGACACTTGGGCTTTCTTT
TRBJ1-2 | NA | TRBV6-5 | NA | CASSIPGYGYTF | TGTGCCAGCTCTATCCCGGGCTATGGCTACACCTTC
TRBJ2-5 | NA | TRBV6-2/TRBV6-3 | NA | CASSYLGGSETQYF | TGTGCCAGCAGTTACCTCGGGGGTTCCGAGACCCAGTACTTC
TRBJ2-5 | once | TRBV4-3 | TRBD2 | CASSQDLGGGETQYF | TGCGCCAGCAGCCAAGATCTCGGGGGGGGAGAGACCCAGTACTTC
TRBJ1-2 | NA | TRBV2 | TRBD1 | CASIDPRTGKGDGYTF | TGTGCCAGCATCGACCCCAGGACAGGAAAGGGTGATGGCTACACCTTC
TRBJ1-2 | NA | TRBV5-1 | NA | CASSKTGVDGYTF | TGCGCCAGCAGCAAAACGGGGGTGGATGGCTACACCTTC
TRBJ1-4 | few | TRBV10-1 | NA | CASKASGLFGTNEKLFF | TGCGCCAGCAAGGCTAGCGGCTTATTTGGGACTAATGAAAAACTGTTTTTT
TRBJ2-7 | NA | TRBV5-1 | NA | CASSLSGDEQYF | TGCGCCAGCAGCTTGTCCGGAGACGAGCAGTACTTC
TRBJ2-5 | NA | TRBV11-3 | TRBD2 | CASSLGLLAGVQETQYF | TGTGCCAGCAGCTTAGGTTTACTAGCGGGAGTCCAAGAGACCCAGTACTTC
TRBJ2-2 | NA | TRBV11-2 | TRBD1 | CASSLDRGRRGTGELFF | TGTGCCAGCAGCTTGGACAGGGGGCGCCGGGGCACCGGGGAGCTGTTTTTT
TRBJ1-3 | NA | TRBV3-1/TRBV3-2 | NA | CASSLDTSSGNTIYF | TGTGCCAGCAGCCTGGACACGAGCTCTGGAAACACCATATATTTT
TRBJ2-5 | NA | TRBV18 | TRBD2 | CASSRTSGGQETQYF | TGTGCCAGCTCACGGACTAGCGGAGGGCAAGAGACCCAGTACTTC
TRBJ2-7 | once | TRBV9 | TRBD1 | CASSVGDRQYF | TGTGCCAGCAGCGTGGGGGACAGGCAGTACTTC
TRBJ2-5 | NA | TRBV28 | NA | CASSFGSQETQYF | TGTGCCAGCAGTTTTGGTAGCCAAGAGACCCAGTACTTC
TRBJ2-2 | NA | TRBV9 | TRBD2 | CASSPLGLAYTGELFF | TGTGCCAGCAGCCCCCTAGGACTAGCCTACACCGGGGAGCTGTTTTTT
TRBJ1-3 | NA | TRBV30 | NA | CAWGGSSGNTIYF | TGTGCCTGGGGGGGCAGCTCTGGAAACACCATATATTTT
TRBJ2-3 | NA | TRBV4-2 | NA | CASSQQAESTDTQYF | TGTGCCAGCAGCCAACAAGCGGAGAGCACAGATACGCAGTATTTT
TRBJ2-3 | NA | TRBV6-4 | TRBD2 | CASSPSGGSTDTQYF | TGTGCCAGCAGTCCCTCGGGGGGTAGCACAGATACGCAGTATTTT
TRBJ1-5 | NA | TRBV27 | NA | CASREVGGNQPQHF | TGTGCCAGCAGGGAAGTAGGGGGCAATCAGCCCCAGCATTTT
TRBJ1-4 | NA | TRBV6-2/TRBV6-3 | NA | CASSYPQTTNEKLFF | TGTGCCAGCAGTTATCCACAGACAACTAATGAAAAACTGTTTTTT
TRBJ1-5 | few | TRBV2 | NA | CASSGQSYSNQPQHF | TGTGCCAGCAGTGGACAGAGCTATAGCAATCAGCCCCAGCATTTT
TRBJ1-2 | NA | TRBV28 | NA | CASSLRGGSQRYDGYTF | TGTGCCAGCAGTTTACGGGGGGGATCGCAAAGGTATGATGGCTACACCTTC
TRBJ2-4 | few | TRBV21-1 | NA | CASSPSAGLAKNIQYF | TGTGCCAGCAGCCCCTCGGCGGGCCTAGCCAAAAACATTCAGTACTTC
TRBJ1-2 | once | TRBV4-3 | TRBD1 | CASSQEGTGNYGYTF | TGCGCCAGCAGCCAAGAAGGGACAGGAAACTATGGCTACACCTTC
TRBJ1-3 | once | TRBV18 | NA | CASSPQQPGNTGNTIYF | TGTGCCAGCTCACCACAGCAGCCAGGGAATACTGGAAACACCATATATTTT
TRBJ2-5 | NA | TRBV6-2/TRBV6-3 | NA | CASSYAAHQYF | TGTGCCAGCAGTTACGCAGCGCATCAGTACTTC